This TCR beta chain emerged from a study of blood T cell repertoires in COVID-19. For the study at large: The cDNA or gDNA used as material had been derived from T cells, B-cell-depleted T cells, or PBMCs.

This clone was seen only once. TCRdb's table, derived via immunoSEQ multiplex PCR, lists solely in-frame clones and lacks some. The profile shows more than 40,000 clones, 82% of them singletons. From germline, CDR1 is MGHDK and CDR2 SYGVNS. With 1 base removed from V and 4 bases from J, the gap between germline ends came to 19 bases. The CDR3 has 17 amino acids. The origin of this receptor is a human donor with acute or convalescent COVID-19. The donor label of this sample is uncertain. Specimen: peripheral blood. The chain couples TRBV25-1 to TRBJ1-2, with a possible D match to TRBD1 (6 bases). The chain's CDR3 is CASSEWSAGAEVYGYTF. CDR3 sequence (DNA): TGTGCCAGCAGTGAATGGTCGGCAGGGGCCGAGGTCTATGGCTACACCTTC.